A selection of T cell receptor beta chains follows, all from one sample in a study of blood T cell repertoires in COVID-19. Sequenced by immunoSEQ multiplex PCR; TCRdb stores in-frame clones only, minus some. The sample records 120,000 to 150,000 clones, about nine tenths being singletons. Sequencing used peripheral blood. The receptors were gathered from a man over 45 who had recovered from COVID-19. Both conserved end residues are part of each CDR3. A D gene is named only where the DNA matches it firmly. Some rows mark clone size as missing; the rest say once, few, many or name a class of expanded clone.

D gene	clone size	V gene	CDR3 length	J gene	CDR3 protein	CDR3 DNA
.	.	TRBV6-5	15	TRBJ2-7	CASSSGRGGIYEQYF	TGTGCCAGCAGTTCTGGACGAGGGGGTATCTACGAGCAGTACTTC
TRBD1	.	TRBV11-2	14	TRBJ1-2	CASSGPDREGGYTF	TGTGCCAGCAGCGGACCGGACAGGGAGGGTGGCTACACCTTC
.	.	TRBV7-2	17	TRBJ2-5	CASSPPEGRGIQETQYF	TGTGCCAGCAGCCCCCCGGAGGGCCGGGGAATACAAGAGACCCAGTACTTC
.	.	TRBV6-2/TRBV6-3	11	TRBJ2-1	CASSQNNEQFF	TGTGCCAGCAGTCAGAATAATGAGCAGTTCTTC
.	.	TRBV29-1	12	TRBJ1-1	CSPGWEGTEAFF	TGCAGCCCAGGGTGGGAAGGCACTGAAGCTTTCTTT
TRBD2	once	TRBV4-3	16	TRBJ2-3	CASTEGRGNIGDTQYF	TGCGCCAGCACGGAGGGGCGGGGGAATATCGGAGATACGCAGTATTTT
TRBD1	.	TRBV7-6	16	TRBJ2-4	CASSLGAGGAKNIQYF	TGTGCCAGCAGCCTTGGGGCAGGGGGAGCCAAAAACATTCAGTACTTC
TRBD1	.	TRBV4-3	18	TRBJ2-1	CASSQDWAGDRGDNEQFF	TGCGCCAGCAGCCAAGATTGGGCAGGGGACAGGGGGGACAATGAGCAGTTCTTC
.	.	TRBV18	14	TRBJ1-2	CASSPGRDTDGYTF	TGTGCCAGCTCACCGGGTCGGGATACGGACGGCTACACCTTC
TRBD2	.	TRBV7-3	16	TRBJ2-5	CASSKGLAGIGETQYF	TGTGCCAGCAGCAAGGGACTAGCGGGTATTGGGGAGACCCAGTACTTC
TRBD2	.	TRBV9	17	TRBJ2-1	CASSVEWRGSIGNEQFF	TGTGCCAGCAGCGTAGAATGGCGGGGGAGCATCGGTAATGAGCAGTTCTTC
TRBD1	.	TRBV5-1	14	TRBJ1-4	CASSEGQRNEKLFF	TGCGCCAGCAGCGAGGGACAGAGAAATGAAAAACTGTTTTTT
TRBD1	.	TRBV13	14	TRBJ1-3	CASRGQSSGNTIYF	TGTGCCAGTAGGGGGCAGAGCTCTGGAAACACCATATATTTT
TRBD1	.	TRBV10-2	15	TRBJ2-2	CASREGGFRTGELFF	TGCGCCAGCCGTGAAGGGGGCTTCCGAACCGGGGAGCTGTTTTTT